Included here is one T cell receptor (beta chain) sequence, with context. This record belongs to a study of cytomegalovirus exposure and HLA in healthy donors. Germline V gene data show CDR1 as SGHNT and CDR2 as YENEEA. V was shortened by 1 base and J by 6 bases, with 8 bases between the two germline ends. The CDR3 extends over 13 amino acids. Method: immunoSEQ multiplex PCR; TCRdb's copy keeps in-frame clones and lacks some. In the table there are 150,000 to 200,000 clones, roughly 89% of which are singletons. The rearrangement uses TRBV11-3 and TRBJ2-3, with D possibly being TRBD2 (6 bases). The clonotype comes from a man in his late teens or twenties in good health and CMV-seropositive. The sequenced sample consisted of PBMCs. The CDR3 sequence is CASSLGLADTQYF. The CDR3 region has the DNA TGTGCCAGCAGCTTAGGGCTAGCGGATACGCAGTATTTT.